This T cell receptor beta chain appears in the sequencing data of a study of ipilimumab plus nivolumab after autologous stem cell transplantation. Turning to the study itself: A median of about eight nivolumab and five or six ipilimumab doses were given.

Dosing: nivolumab 3 mg/kg IV, weeks 1, 4, 7, 10, then every two weeks to week 26. Study results and caveats: Authors suggest TCR repertoire, Treg phenotype and gut microbiota support further study.

Sequencing was performed with immunoSEQ multiplex PCR; in TCRdb, only in-frame clones are kept and a portion is missing. The sample has more than 20,000 clones; around 80% are singletons. Germline V gene sequence: CDR1 MNHNY, CDR2 SVGAGI (reference sequence). The length of the CDR3 is 14 residues. The V segment lost 8 bases and the J segment 8 bases; nucleotides outside the gene matches: 11. A remark on this clone: The antigen remains unidentified.

Sample: PBMCs, taken in a trial of ipilimumab plus nivolumab as post-transplant consolidation. This sequence originates from a male donor with diffuse large B-cell lymphoma. The rearrangement uses TRBV6-6 and TRBJ1-2; 10 nucleotides match TRBD1. The CDR3 here is CASFRPGQGQGYTF. CDR3 nucleotides: TGTGCCAGCTTCCGCCCGGGACAGGGGCAGGGCTACACCTTC.